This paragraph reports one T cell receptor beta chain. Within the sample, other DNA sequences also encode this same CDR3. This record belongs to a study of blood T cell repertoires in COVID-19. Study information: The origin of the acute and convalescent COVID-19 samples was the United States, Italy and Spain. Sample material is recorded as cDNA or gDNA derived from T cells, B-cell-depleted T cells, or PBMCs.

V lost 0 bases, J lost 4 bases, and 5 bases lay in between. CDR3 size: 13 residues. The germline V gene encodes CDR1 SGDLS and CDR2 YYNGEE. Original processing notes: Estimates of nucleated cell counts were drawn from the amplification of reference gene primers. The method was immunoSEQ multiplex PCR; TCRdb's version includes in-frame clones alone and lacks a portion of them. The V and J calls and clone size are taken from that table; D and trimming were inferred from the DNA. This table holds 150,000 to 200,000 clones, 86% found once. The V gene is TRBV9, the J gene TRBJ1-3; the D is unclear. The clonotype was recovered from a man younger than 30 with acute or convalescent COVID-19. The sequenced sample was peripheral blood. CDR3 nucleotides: TGTGCCAGCAGCGTAGCTTTGGGAAACACCATATATTTT. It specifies CASSVALGNTIYF.